This T cell receptor beta chain originates from a study of blood T cell repertoires in COVID-19. Study summary: Spain, Italy and the United States supplied samples that represented acute and convalescent COVID-19.

Per the original data handling: Amplified reference gene primers provided the basis for estimating nucleated cell counts. Measured with immunoSEQ multiplex PCR; TCRdb has only the in-frame clones, and not every one. The DNA gave D and trimming, while V, J and clone size come from that table. The sample includes tens of thousands of clones, about 90% of them seen just once. Germline values: CDR1 SGHDN, CDR2 FVKESK. CDR3 size: 14 residues. V gave up 5 bases and J gave up 2 bases; unmatched junction bases: 5. This receptor was identified in a woman in her forties or fifties with active or convalescent COVID-19. Sample: peripheral blood. The chain joins TRBV14 to TRBJ2-7; 8 bases line up with TRBD2. The CDR3 reads CASSILAGPYEQYF. Written as DNA, the CDR3 is TGTGCCAGCAGCATCTTAGCGGGGCCCTACGAGCAGTACTTC.